These 8 T cell receptor beta chains share one sample of origin, sequenced in a study of T-cell reconstitution after alpha-beta-depleted transplantation in children. Unique molecular identifiers tagged the TCRbeta library. TCRdb re-derived calls from the PCR reads in MiXCR, one entry per CDR3 protein. Seen here are a few hundred thousand distinct CDR3 sequences, 27% observed once, and the top ten hold under 45%. Sequenced material: PBMCs, taken before TCRalphabeta/CD19-depleted stem cell transplant. These receptor sequences come from a boy younger than two with Wiskott-Aldrich syndrome, due to receive a stem cell transplant.

The chain carries TRBV19 and TRBJ1-4; the D is unclear. The CDR3 loop spans 14 amino acids. Germline CDR1 and CDR2: LNHDA and SQIVND (reference sequence). The germline V and J ends were trimmed by 5 bases and 0 bases, with 7 bases remaining between them. CDR3 nucleotides: TGTGCCAGTAGTCCGACCTCAACTAATGAAAAACTGTTTTTT. As protein: CASSPTSTNEKLFF.

The chain is built from TRBV20-1 and TRBJ1-2; D remains ambiguous. Germline CDR1 and CDR2: DFQATT and SNEGSKA (reference sequence). V dropped 0 bases and J dropped 2 bases, with 10 bases sitting between them. This CDR3 is 14 amino acids long. CDR3 sequence reads: CSARDNANNYGYTF. CDR3 bases: TGCAGTGCTAGAGATAATGCCAACAACTATGGCTACACCTTC.

There are a few counts of this clonotype. This chain joins TRBV5-4 and TRBJ1-1, with 10 bases identical to TRBD1. The CDR3 is 17 residues long. The germline gives CDR1 SGHNT, CDR2 YYREEE (reference sequence). V lost 10 bases, J lost 3 bases, and 18 bases stayed unmatched. CDR3 residues: CACDRDRGLFAYTEAFF. CDR3 DNA: TGTGCCTGTGACCGGGACAGGGGACTTTTCGCGTACACTGAAGCTTTCTTT.

The chain is built from TRBV5-5 and TRBJ1-2; D may be TRBD1 (5 bases). The CDR3 totals 14 residues. Trimming cost V 4 bases and J 0 bases, with 10 bases left between them. Germline loops: CDR1 SGHKS, CDR2 YYEKEE (reference sequence). CDR3 amino acids: CASSRRQPNYGYTF. CDR3 bases: TGTGCCAGCAGCCGACGACAGCCTAACTATGGCTACACCTTC.

The chain employs TRBV30 and TRBJ2-7; 8 bases line up with TRBD1. V trimming: 4 bases; J trimming: 2 bases; junction bases outside the gene matches: 7. The CDR3 is 14 residues long. Germline CDR1 reads GTSNPN; CDR2 reads SVGIG (reference sequence). As DNA, the CDR3 is TGTGCCTGGACAGACAGGGGTCCGCCCTACGAGCAGTACTTC. It translates to CAWTDRGPPYEQYF.

The chain joins TRBV12-5 to TRBJ1-3; D remains ambiguous. The CDR3 loop spans 13 amino acids. CDR1 LGHNT and CDR2 FRNRAP come from the germline V gene. The germline V and J ends were trimmed by 6 bases and 0 bases, with 6 bases remaining between them. The CDR3 spells CASGGNSGNTIYF. CDR3 in DNA: TGTGCTAGTGGAGGGAACTCTGGAAACACCATATATTTT.

This chain links TRBV7-9 with TRBJ2-3; perhaps TRBD1 as D (6 bases). The CDR3 has 14 residues. Germline-derived CDR1 and CDR2 are SEHNR and FQNEAQ (reference sequence). The V end lost 5 bases, the J end lost 2 bases, and 11 bases lay between the germline ends. The CDR3 DNA follows: TGTGCCAGCAGCACTAGGGACAACACAGATACGCAGTATTTT. This translates into CASSTRDNTDTQYF.

The gene calls are TRBV5-1 and TRBJ2-5, with 8 bases aligning to TRBD1. CDR1 and CDR2 from the germline V gene are SGHRS and YFSETQ. The CDR3 has 15 residues. Losses at the gene ends were 6 bases for V and 2 bases for J; bases not matched to a gene: 9. CDR3 bases: TGCGCCAGCAAATTTCAGGGGGCTATTCAAGAGACCCAGTACTTC. Amino acids: CASKFQGAIQETQYF.